This T cell receptor (beta chain) comes out of a study of shared clonotypes between healthy human individuals. Overall study findings and caveats: The donor pool, a small one, limited the genetic and exposure-history diversity represented.

Once extracted for a subset, genomic DNA was divided evenly among several immunoSEQ plates. TCRdb's copy holds only in-frame clones and misses some; the assay was immunoSEQ multiplex PCR. The sample shows 2 million to 2.5 million clones, roughly 95% of them seen only once. CDR1 and CDR2 from the germline V gene are KGHSH and LQKENI. The CDR3 is 16 residues long. V was cut by 3 bases and J by 7 bases, with 22 bases left in between. A note on this clone: The antigen is undetermined.

The sample was naive CD4+ T cells sorted from blood. Subset indicated: CD45RA+ positively selected. This chain joins TRBV18 and TRBJ2-7; D tentatively fits TRBD1 or TRBD2 (5 bases each). The TCR comes from a man aged 18-30 years in good health. The DNA for the CDR3 is TGTGCCAGCTCACCCCGACAGACTACTACGAGCGAAGAGCAGTACTTC. Translating gives CASSPRQTTTSEEQYF.